This T cell receptor (beta chain) was found in a study of CD8+CD57+ T cells in acquired aplastic anemia. On the study more broadly: Mean DNA quantity obtained from sorted CD4+ and CD8+ cells was approximately 3 ug.

Genomic DNA, serving as template, underwent TCR beta VDJ and CDR3 profiling. TCRdb re-analysed the reads in MiXCR, keeping a single row per CDR3 protein. The sample has over 150,000 distinct CDR3 sequences; around 59% are singletons. This CDR3 spans 15 amino acids. Germline V gives CDR1 MRHNA, CDR2 SNTAGT. The V end lost 4 bases, the J end lost 7 bases, and 14 bases lay between the germline ends. This clonotype was obtained from a human donor in good health, serving as a control. Sequenced material: sorted CD4+, CD8+, or CD8+CD57+ T cells (not recorded which) from PBMCs. The chain carries TRBV6-4 and TRBJ1-6; D might be TRBD1 (6 bases). As DNA, the CDR3 is TGTGCCAGCAGTGGCTCGTCGGGGGGCAATTCACCCCTCCACTTT. Its protein product is CASSGSSGGNSPLHF.